Listed here are 21 T cell receptor beta chains from one sample, sequenced in a study of blood T cell repertoires in COVID-19. The method was immunoSEQ multiplex PCR; TCRdb's version includes in-frame clones alone and lacks a portion of them. This table holds about 190,000 clones, around 84% found once. The sequenced sample was PBMCs or T cells enriched from blood (not recorded which). These receptors originate from a woman aged 25 to 39 who had recovered from COVID-19.

This chain joins TRBV7-3 and TRBJ2-1, with D maybe TRBD2 (6 bases). V gave up 3 bases and J gave up 7 bases, with 10 bases separating them. This CDR3 comprises 13 residues. Germline values: CDR1 SGHTA, CDR2 FQGTGA. In DNA, the CDR3 is TGTGCCAGCAGCTTGATTGCGGGGAATGAGCAGTTCTTC. This codes for CASSLIAGNEQFF.

This clone was seen more than once but under ten times. This sequence joins TRBV2 and TRBJ2-1; TRBD2 agrees at 16 bases. The V segment lost 4 bases and the J segment 5 bases; nucleotides outside the gene matches: 11. This CDR3 has 19 amino acids. Germline CDR1 is SNHLY and CDR2 is FYNNEI. CDR3 sequence: CASSGPGLAGGLPDNEQFF. In nucleotides, the CDR3 is TGTGCCAGCAGTGGGCCGGGACTAGCGGGAGGGCTTCCGGACAATGAGCAGTTCTTC.

The chain carries TRBV25-1 and TRBJ2-3; a weak D match, TRBD2 (6 bases). V lost 6 bases and J 2 bases, leaving 12 bases between the germline ends. This CDR3 has 14 residues. The germline V gene encodes CDR1 MGHDK and CDR2 SYGVNS. CDR3 region: CASRDGSYTDTQYF. DNA for the CDR3: TGTGCCAGCAGGGACGGGAGTTACACAGATACGCAGTATTTT.

V gene TRBV6-1 combines with J gene TRBJ2-5, with D maybe TRBD1 (6 bases). CDR3 size: 15 residues. Germline CDR1 is MNHNS and CDR2 is SASEGT. V dropped 3 bases and J dropped 4 bases, with 15 bases sitting between them. The CDR3 DNA sequence: TGTGCCAGCAGTGAGACTACAGGGTTGCGAGAGACCCAGTACTTC. The encoded protein is CASSETTGLRETQYF.

The chain uses TRBV28 and TRBJ1-2; maybe TRBD1 (5 bases). This CDR3 spans 16 amino acids. Trimming removed 8 bases from V and 1 base from J, with 20 bases in between. Germline-derived CDR1 and CDR2 are MDHEN and SYDVKM. CDR3 nucleotide sequence: TGTGCCAGCCGAGCGGGACCGGGACTTATTAACTATGGCTACACCTTC. This sequence encodes CASRAGPGLINYGYTF.

This sequence joins TRBV5-5 and TRBJ2-1; 15 positions match TRBD2. This CDR3 region has 16 residues. V lost 4 bases to trimming and J lost 7 bases; unmatched junction nucleotides: 6. Germline V gene lookup returns CDR1 SGHKS and CDR2 YYEKEE (reference sequence). The CDR3 DNA reads TGTGCCAGCAGCCCCCACGGGACTAGCGGGGGGAATGAGCAGTTCTTC. This codes for CASSPHGTSGGNEQFF.

V usage is TRBV4-2 and J usage is TRBJ2-3; D not resolved. Between the trimmed V and J ends, which lost 0 bases and 1 base, there was a span of 11 bases. The CDR3 length is 16 residues. CDR1 is LGHNA, CDR2 YNFKEQ, per germline. The chain's CDR3 is CASSQDPQRGTDTQYF. The CDR3, as DNA: TGTGCCAGCAGCCAAGATCCCCAACGAGGCACAGATACGCAGTATTTT.

The chain combines TRBV5-6 with TRBJ2-7; 7 bases map to TRBD2. J lost 1 base, V lost 5 bases, and 9 bases had no gene match. Germline V gives CDR1 SGHDT, CDR2 YYEEEE. This CDR3 has 15 residues. DNA for the CDR3: TGTGCCAGCAGTCTCCCGGGGGGAGTTTCCTACGAGCAGTACTTC. Translating gives CASSLPGGVSYEQYF. The whole variable domain, filled in from reference TRBV5-6 and TRBJ2-7, reads DAGVTQSPTHLIKTRGQQVTLRCSPKSGHDTVSWYQQALGQGPQFIFQYYEEEERQRGNFPDRFSGHQFPNYSSELNVNALLLGDSALYLCASSLPGGVSYEQYFGPGTRLTVT.

The V and J genes are TRBV29-1 and TRBJ1-3; TRBD1 aligns across 8 bases. Germline lookup yields CDR1 SQVTM and CDR2 ANQGSEA. CDR3 length equals 14 residues. The junction had 1 base not matched to a gene; V was cut back by 3 bases and J by 0 bases. This CDR3 reads CSVDTGGSGNTIYF. CDR3 nucleotide sequence: TGCAGCGTTGATACAGGGGGCTCTGGAAACACCATATATTTT.

The V and J genes are TRBV24-1 and TRBJ2-3; the match to TRBD1 covers 8 bases. V was pared by 4 bases and J by 6 bases, with 5 bases of the junction left unmatched. The CDR3 extends over 14 amino acids. CDR1 is KGHDR and CDR2 is SFDVKD in the germline V gene. CDR3 sequence (DNA): TGTGCCACCAGTGAGCAGGGGGCGAAGGATACGCAGTATTTT. Protein: CATSEQGAKDTQYF.

Written as DNA, the CDR3 is TGTGCCAGCAGTTTCGAGGTAGGAGCTTTCTTT. Translated, it gives CASSFEVGAFF. This sequence joins TRBV12-3 or TRBV12-4 and TRBJ1-1; no reliable D call. The CDR3 length is 11 residues. V was cut by 3 bases and J by 10 bases, with 9 bases left in between.

J is TRBJ2-5 and V is TRBV27; 8 nucleotides agree with TRBD2. Germline values: CDR1 MNHEY, CDR2 SMNVEV (reference sequence). Trimming took 11 bases from V and 2 from J; bases not matched to a gene: 13. CDR3 length: 15 residues. CDR3 region: CAVIPGASGQETQYF. CDR3 nucleotide sequence: TGTGCCGTAATTCCCGGGGCTAGCGGGCAAGAGACCCAGTACTTC.

The V and J genes are TRBV10-3 and TRBJ2-7, with a possible D match to TRBD2 (5 bases). CDR1 and CDR2 (germline): ENHRY, SYGVKD. The CDR3 consists of 14 residues. V was pared by 4 bases and J by 2 bases, with 12 bases between. CDR3 sequence: CAISGEGRAYEQYF. The CDR3 bases are TGTGCCATCAGTGGTGAGGGTCGGGCCTACGAGCAGTACTTC.

This chain joins TRBV2 and TRBJ1-4; TRBD1 agrees at 7 bases. Losses at the gene ends were 7 bases for V and 5 bases for J; bases not matched to a gene: 10. CDR3 length: 15 residues. Per the germline V gene, CDR1 is SNHLY and CDR2 is FYNNEI. The CDR3 is CASKGVTGINEKLFF. The CDR3 nucleotides read TGTGCCAGCAAGGGGGTGACAGGGATCAATGAAAAACTGTTTTTT.

The CDR3 region is CASSEGLARDTQYF. As DNA, the CDR3 is TGTGCCAGCAGTGAGGGACTAGCGCGAGATACGCAGTATTTT. The chain uses TRBV7-9 and TRBJ2-3; 10 positions match TRBD2. V lost 6 bases and J lost 5; bases outside the gene matches: 5. Germline V lookup: CDR1 SEHNR, CDR2 FQNEAQ (reference sequence). CDR3 size: 14 residues. Supplemented by reference TRBV7-9 and TRBJ2-3, the full variable domain reads DTGVSQNPRHKITKRGQNVTFRCDPISEHNRLYWYRQTLGQGPEFLTYFQNEAQLEKSRLLSDRFSAERPKGSFSTLEIQRTEQGDSAMYLCASSEGLARDTQYFGPGTRLTVL.

The chain carries TRBV6-5 and TRBJ1-3; unclear D gene. CDR1 and CDR2 (germline): MNHEY, SVGAGI. The CDR3 sequence is 15 residues long. The V end was cut by 8 bases, the J end by 0 bases, with 14 bases between. In DNA form, the CDR3 reads TGTGCCAGCGGTCAGACACTTAGCTCTGGAAACACCATATATTTT. Translated: CASGQTLSSGNTIYF.

This sequence joins TRBV11-1 and TRBJ1-2; possibly TRBD1 for D (5 bases). Germline-derived CDR1 and CDR2 are SGHAT and FQDESV (reference sequence). Trimming shortened V by 3 bases and J by 4 bases, and 6 bases separated the two germline ends. This CDR3 is built from 12 residues. The CDR3 DNA is TGTGCCAGCAGCTTTGACAGCTATGGCTACACCTTC. Amino acids: CASSFDSYGYTF.

This rearrangement joins TRBV5-4 to TRBJ2-3; TRBD2 aligns across 7 bases. The CDR3 length is 17 residues. V gave up 2 bases and J gave up 0 bases; unmatched junction bases: 9. In germline, CDR1 is SGHNT, CDR2 YYREEE (reference sequence). This CDR3 is CASSFSLTGGSTDTQYF. CDR3 nucleotides: TGTGCCAGCAGCTTCTCACTAACGGGGGGTAGCACAGATACGCAGTATTTT.

The V and J genes are TRBV7-8 and TRBJ1-6, with D uncertain. The germline V and J ends were trimmed by 5 bases and 12 bases, with 14 bases remaining between them. Germline loops: CDR1 SGHVS, CDR2 FQNEAQ. The CDR3 has 13 amino acids. CDR3 sequence: CASSGTHQQPLHF. The CDR3 bases are TGTGCCAGCAGCGGTACGCACCAACAACCCCTCCACTTT.

V is TRBV5-4 and J is TRBJ2-5; 14 positions agree with TRBD2. There are 16 residues in the CDR3. V was clipped by 2 bases and J by 2 bases; unmatched bases: 2. Germline values: CDR1 SGHNT, CDR2 YYREEE (reference sequence). The CDR3 DNA sequence: TGTGCCAGCAGCTTCGGGACTAGCGGGGGTCAAGAGACCCAGTACTTC. Residues: CASSFGTSGGQETQYF.

The gene calls are TRBV6-5 and TRBJ1-2; 10 nucleotides line up with TRBD1. V lost 6 bases to trimming and J lost 11 bases; unmatched junction nucleotides: 6. From germline, CDR1 is MNHEY and CDR2 SVGAGI. CDR3 length equals 12 residues. As DNA, the CDR3 is TGTGCCAGCAGCCAGGACAGGGGGAGGTACACCTTC. The encoded protein is CASSQDRGRYTF.